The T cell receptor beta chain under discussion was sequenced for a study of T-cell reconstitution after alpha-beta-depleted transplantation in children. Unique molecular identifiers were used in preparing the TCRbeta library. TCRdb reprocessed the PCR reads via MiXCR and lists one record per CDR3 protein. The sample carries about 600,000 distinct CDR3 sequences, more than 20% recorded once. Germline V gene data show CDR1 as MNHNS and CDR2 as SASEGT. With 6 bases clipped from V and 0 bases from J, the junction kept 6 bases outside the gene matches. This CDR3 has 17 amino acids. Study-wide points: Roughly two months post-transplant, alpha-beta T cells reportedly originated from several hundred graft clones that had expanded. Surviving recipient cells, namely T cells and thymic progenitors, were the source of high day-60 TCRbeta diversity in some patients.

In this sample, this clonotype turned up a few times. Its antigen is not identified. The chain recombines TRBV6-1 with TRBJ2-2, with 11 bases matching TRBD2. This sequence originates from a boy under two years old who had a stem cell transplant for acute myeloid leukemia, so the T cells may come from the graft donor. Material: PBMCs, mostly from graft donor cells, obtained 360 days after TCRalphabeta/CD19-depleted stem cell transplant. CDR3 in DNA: TGTGCCAGCAGCCCCCATAGCGGGGGGGCGAACACCGGGGAGCTGTTTTTT. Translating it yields CASSPHSGGANTGELFF.